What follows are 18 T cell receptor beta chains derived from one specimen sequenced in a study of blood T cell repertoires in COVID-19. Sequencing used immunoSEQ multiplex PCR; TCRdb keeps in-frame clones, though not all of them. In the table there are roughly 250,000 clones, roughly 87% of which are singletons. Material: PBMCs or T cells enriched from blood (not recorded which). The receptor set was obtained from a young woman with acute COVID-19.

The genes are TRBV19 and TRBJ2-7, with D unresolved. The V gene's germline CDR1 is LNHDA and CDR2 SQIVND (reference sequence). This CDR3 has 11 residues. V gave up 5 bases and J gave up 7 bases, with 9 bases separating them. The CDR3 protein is CASSGYGEQYF. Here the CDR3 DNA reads TGTGCCAGTAGTGGTTACGGTGAGCAGTACTTC.

The CDR3 region is CASSLSRGFTEYYGYTF. The CDR3 DNA reads as TGTGCCAGCAGTTTATCGCGGGGGTTTACGGAATACTATGGCTACACCTTC. The chain links TRBV27 to TRBJ1-2, with a tentative D call TRBD1 (5 bases). With 0 bases removed from V and 3 bases from J, the gap between germline ends came to 17 bases. This CDR3 contains 17 residues. In germline, CDR1 is MNHEY, CDR2 SMNVEV (reference sequence).

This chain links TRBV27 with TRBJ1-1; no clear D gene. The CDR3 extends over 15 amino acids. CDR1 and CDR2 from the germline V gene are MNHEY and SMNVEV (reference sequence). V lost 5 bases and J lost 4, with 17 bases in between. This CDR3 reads CASSLTPGSTTEAFF. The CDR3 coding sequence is TGTGCCAGCAGTCTGACCCCGGGGTCGACCACTGAAGCTTTCTTT.

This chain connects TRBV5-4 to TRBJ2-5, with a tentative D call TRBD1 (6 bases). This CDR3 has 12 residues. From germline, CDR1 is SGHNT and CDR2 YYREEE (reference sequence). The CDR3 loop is CASRGLGETQYF. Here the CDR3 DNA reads TGTGCTAGTAGGGGGTTGGGGGAGACCCAGTACTTC.

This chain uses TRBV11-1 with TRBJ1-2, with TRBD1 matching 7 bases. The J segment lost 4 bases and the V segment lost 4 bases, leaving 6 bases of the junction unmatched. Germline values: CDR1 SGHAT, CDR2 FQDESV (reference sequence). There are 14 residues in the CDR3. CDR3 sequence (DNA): TGTGCCAGCAGCTCCCCCGGGACAGCCTATGGCTACACCTTC. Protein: CASSSPGTAYGYTF.

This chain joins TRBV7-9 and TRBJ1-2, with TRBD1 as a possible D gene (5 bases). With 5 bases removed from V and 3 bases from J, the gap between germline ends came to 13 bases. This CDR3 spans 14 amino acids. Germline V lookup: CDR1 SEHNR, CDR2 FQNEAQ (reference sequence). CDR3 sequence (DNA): TGTGCCAGCAGCGTAGGGCAGGGTTACTATGGCTACACCTTC. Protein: CASSVGQGYYGYTF.

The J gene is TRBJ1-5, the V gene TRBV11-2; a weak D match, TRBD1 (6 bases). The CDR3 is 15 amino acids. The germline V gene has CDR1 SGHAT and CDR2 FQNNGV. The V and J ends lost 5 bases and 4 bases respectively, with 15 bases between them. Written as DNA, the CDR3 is TGTGCCAGCAGCCGAGGAAGGGGGGGTAATCAGCCCCAGCATTTT. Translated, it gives CASSRGRGGNQPQHF.

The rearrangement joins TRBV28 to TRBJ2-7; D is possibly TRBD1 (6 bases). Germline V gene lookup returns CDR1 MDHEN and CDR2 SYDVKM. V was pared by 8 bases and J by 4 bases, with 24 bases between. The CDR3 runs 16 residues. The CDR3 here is CASQPQGPVPWYEQYF. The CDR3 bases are TGTGCCAGCCAGCCCCAGGGGCCAGTCCCCTGGTACGAGCAGTACTTC.

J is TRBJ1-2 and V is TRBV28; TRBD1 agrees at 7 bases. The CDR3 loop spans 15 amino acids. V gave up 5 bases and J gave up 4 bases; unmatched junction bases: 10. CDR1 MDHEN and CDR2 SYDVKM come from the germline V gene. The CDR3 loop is CASSNGGQVLYGYTF. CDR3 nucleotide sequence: TGTGCCAGCAGTAACGGTGGACAGGTTCTCTATGGCTACACCTTC.

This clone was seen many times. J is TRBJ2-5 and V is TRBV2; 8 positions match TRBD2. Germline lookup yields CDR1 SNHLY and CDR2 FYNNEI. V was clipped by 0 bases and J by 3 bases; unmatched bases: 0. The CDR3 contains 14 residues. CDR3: CASSEALAEETQYF. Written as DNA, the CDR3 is TGTGCCAGCAGTGAAGCACTAGCGGAAGAGACCCAGTACTTC.

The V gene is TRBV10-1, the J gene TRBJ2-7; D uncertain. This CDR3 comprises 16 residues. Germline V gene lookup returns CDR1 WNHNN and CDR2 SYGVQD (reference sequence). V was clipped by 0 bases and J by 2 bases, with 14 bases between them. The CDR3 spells CASSESKHLQTYEQYF. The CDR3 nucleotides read TGCGCCAGCAGTGAGTCGAAACATCTGCAAACCTACGAGCAGTACTTC.

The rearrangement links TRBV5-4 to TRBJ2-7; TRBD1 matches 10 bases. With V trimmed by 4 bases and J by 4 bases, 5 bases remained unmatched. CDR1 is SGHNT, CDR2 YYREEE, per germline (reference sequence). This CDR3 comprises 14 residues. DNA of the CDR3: TGTGCCAGCAGCCCCGGGACAGGGGCGTACGAGCAGTACTTC. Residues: CASSPGTGAYEQYF. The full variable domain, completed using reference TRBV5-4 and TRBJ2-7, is ETGVTQSPTHLIKTRGQQVTLRCSSQSGHNTVSWYQQALGQGPQFIFQYYREEENGRGNFPPRFSGLQFPNYSSELNVNALELDDSALYLCASSPGTGAYEQYFGPGTRLTVT.

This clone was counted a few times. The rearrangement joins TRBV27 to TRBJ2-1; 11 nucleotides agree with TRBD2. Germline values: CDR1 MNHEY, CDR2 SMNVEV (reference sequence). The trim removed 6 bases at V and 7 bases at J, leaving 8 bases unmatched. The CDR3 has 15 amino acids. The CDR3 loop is CASRFISGGANEQFF. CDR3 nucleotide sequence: TGTGCCAGCAGATTTATTAGCGGGGGGGCAAATGAGCAGTTCTTC.

The CDR3 loop reads CASSSTTGQETQYF. The CDR3 bases are TGTGCCAGCAGCTCTACGACAGGGCAAGAGACCCAGTACTTC. The chain combines TRBV7-9 with TRBJ2-5; 7 nucleotides match TRBD1. V was clipped by 4 bases and J by 2 bases; unmatched bases: 4. The CDR3 has 14 residues. Germline values: CDR1 SEHNR, CDR2 FQNEAQ (reference sequence).

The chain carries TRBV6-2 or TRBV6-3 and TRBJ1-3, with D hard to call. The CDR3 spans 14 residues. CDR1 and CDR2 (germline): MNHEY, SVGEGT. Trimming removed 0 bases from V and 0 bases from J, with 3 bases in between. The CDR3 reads CASSYSHSGNTIYF. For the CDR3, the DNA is TGTGCCAGCAGTTACTCTCACTCTGGAAACACCATATATTTT.

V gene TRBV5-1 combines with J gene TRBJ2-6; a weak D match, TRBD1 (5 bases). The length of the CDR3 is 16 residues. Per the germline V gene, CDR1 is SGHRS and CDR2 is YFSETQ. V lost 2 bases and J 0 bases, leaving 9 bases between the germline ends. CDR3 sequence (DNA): TGCGCCAGCAGCTTCACAGGTATCTCTGGGGCCAACGTCCTGACTTTC. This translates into CASSFTGISGANVLTF.

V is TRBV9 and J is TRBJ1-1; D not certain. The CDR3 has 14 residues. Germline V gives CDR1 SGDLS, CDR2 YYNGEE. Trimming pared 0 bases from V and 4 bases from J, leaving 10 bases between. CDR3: CASSVAGSITEAFF. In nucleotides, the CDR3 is TGTGCCAGCAGCGTAGCAGGCAGTATCACTGAAGCTTTCTTT.

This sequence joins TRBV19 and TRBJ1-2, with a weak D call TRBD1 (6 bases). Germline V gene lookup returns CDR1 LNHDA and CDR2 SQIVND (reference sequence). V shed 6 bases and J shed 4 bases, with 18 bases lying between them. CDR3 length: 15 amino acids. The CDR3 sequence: CASSRPGHQLYGYTF. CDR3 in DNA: TGTGCCAGTAGCCGACCGGGACACCAACTCTATGGCTACACCTTC.